This T cell receptor beta chain stems from a study of cytomegalovirus exposure and HLA in healthy donors listed by TCRdb under 2017. Study-wide context: According to a later analysis, one platform produced both the 120 validation repertoires and the 730 or so repertoires of the first cohort. The study was designed to test whether signatures of past pathogen exposure could be identified by cataloging public T cell receptors. A separate validation cohort of about 110 different subjects was used in addition to the roughly 670-subject first cohort. To predict cytomegalovirus infection status, the study brought together high-throughput TCR immunosequencing, statistical association of individual TCRs with disease status, and machine learning. Overall results and qualifications from the work: Cytomegalovirus status was reported to be diagnosed by the classifier with high specificity and sensitivity in both the original and validation cohorts. The study listed approximately 150 TCR beta chains as associated with cytomegalovirus. The authors suggested that the approach could potentially be extended to other disease states and immunological phenotypes. In a later analysis, TCRs clustered in the first cohort were found to also tend to co-occur in the 130 or so validation repertoires, with 94% of cluster scores above 0. In vitro tests confirmed that a few of the cytomegalovirus-associated TCR beta chains recognize cytomegalovirus antigens. While some public TCRs were present in many individuals, most TCR sequences turned up only very rarely across donors. A later analysis had no HLA typing for the validation cohort, so co-occurrence there was scored across all 130 or so repertoires.

The donors belonged to the validation cohort of over a hundred subjects, which was separate from the approximately 700-subject first cohort. As for this clone: The target of this receptor is not known. No base qualities exist here, and no much larger clone lies one base off it.

Based on the germline V gene, the CDR1 and CDR2 sequences are SGDLS and YYNGEE. The trim is 0 bases for V and 2 bases for J, with a gap of 14 bases between the germline ends. Measured from the cysteine to the phenylalanine, the CDR3 is 16 residues long. Only CDR3 DNA is held: 48 bases, read in frame from base 1. Preparation of the library involved the immunoSEQ multiplex PCR assay. Processing in the source paper ran as follows. A statistical classification framework was built for diagnosing cytomegalovirus status from the catalog of TCR beta chain sequences. TCRdb took this table from immuneACCESS and kept in-frame rearrangements with V and J called. Such tables lack part of the clones; where checked against another copy, unresolved V genes explain under half of the gap, and the rest is unexplained. V, J and clone size were drawn from that table, and D and trimming were deduced from the DNA. For this sample there are some 170,000 clones; just under 85% appear just once. The ten most abundant clones make up over 2% of the sample.

Source material: PBMCs. The chain is made from TRBV9 and TRBJ2-5; the D gene is perhaps TRBD1, from 5 matching bases. This clonotype was sampled from a man aged 25-45 years in good health and CMV-seropositive. CDR3 reads: CASSVAEGHLQETQYF. At the DNA level, the sequence is TGTGCCAGCAGCGTAGCAGAAGGACACCTACAAGAGACCCAGTACTTC. Reference TRBV9 and TRBJ2-5 proteins supply the regions before and after the CDR3; the full variable domain is: DSGVTQTPKHLITATGQRVTLRCSPRSGDLSVYWYQQSLDQGLQFLIQYYNGEERAKGNILERFSAQQFPDLHSELNLSSLELGDSALYFCASSVAEGHLQETQYFGPGTRLLVL.